This TCR beta chain was recorded in a study of shared clonotypes between healthy human individuals. Study-wide results and limits: Clonotype sharing among donors, it was expected, would be affected by sequencing depth. Exclusively blood specimens were collected; tissue repertoires likely differ.

Deep-level settings were used for running the assay. It was 200 to 250 ng DNA, 31,000 or so T cell genomes, that sorted-subset replicate PCRs used. The table came from immunoSEQ multiplex PCR; TCRdb's copy has only in-frame clones and leaves some out. This sample has a few hundred thousand clones, with 95% found just once. CD45RO-negative CD8 cells positively selected for CCR7 made up the naive population, which excluded terminally differentiated effector memory CD45RA+ cells. There are 14 residues in the CDR3. CDR1 and CDR2 (germline): SEHNR, FQNEAQ (reference sequence). Germline trimming cut 5 bases from V and 3 bases from J; bases unmatched to any gene: 4. Note on this clone: What it recognizes is unknown.

The clonotype originates from a woman aged 25 to 45 in good health. Sequences were obtained from naive CD8+ T cells sorted from blood. The chain couples TRBV7-9 to TRBJ1-5; 7 bases agree with TRBD1. CDR3: CASSLGGINQPQHF. The CDR3 DNA reads TGTGCCAGCAGCCTAGGGGGCATCAATCAGCCCCAGCATTTT.